These 30 T cell receptor beta chains originate from one sample sequenced in a study of T-cell reconstitution after alpha-beta-depleted transplantation in children. Preparation of the TCRbeta library involved a method that used unique molecular identifiers. Each CDR3 protein is one row after TCRdb ran MiXCR on the PCR reads. The table shows about 300,000 distinct CDR3 sequences, with around 10% occurring only once. Material: PBMCs, obtained before TCRalphabeta/CD19-depleted stem cell transplant. The receptors originated from a boy younger than two with acute myeloid leukemia, due to receive a stem cell transplant.

CDR3 DNA: TGCGCCAGCAGCTTGACTAGCGGGAGTGTAGCGGAGACCCAGTACTTC. Its translation is CASSLTSGSVAETQYF. The V gene is TRBV5-1, the J gene TRBJ2-5; TRBD2 aligns across 11 bases. The CDR3 has 16 residues. Germline V gene data show CDR1 as SGHRS and CDR2 as YFSETQ. V lost 1 base and J lost 5; bases outside the gene matches: 7.

This clonotype showed up many times. The J gene is TRBJ2-5, the V gene TRBV4-1, with 8 bases aligning to TRBD1. This CDR3 contains 16 residues. Trimming at V came to 3 bases and at J to 4 bases, leaving 10 bases not matched to a gene. Germline V CDR1 and CDR2: MGHRA, YSYEKL. CDR3 nucleotides: TGCGCCAGCAGCCAGGCCCCGGGGACAGGCGGAGAGACCCAGTACTTC. Protein product: CASSQAPGTGGETQYF.

V is TRBV20-1 and J is TRBJ2-7, with D tentatively TRBD1 or TRBD2 (6 bases each). The CDR3 has 15 residues. The germline CDR1 and CDR2 sequences are DFQATT and SNEGSKA (reference sequence). The V and J ends lost 2 bases and 4 bases respectively, with 18 bases between them. The DNA of the CDR3 is TGCAGTGCTAGAAGAATAGGGGGGAGACCTTACGAGCAGTACTTC. It translates to CSARRIGGRPYEQYF.

This clonotype was seen ten or more times. The chain is built from TRBV7-3 and TRBJ2-1, with 9 bases fitting TRBD2. Unmatched junction bases numbered 8, after V lost 4 bases and J lost 10 bases. Germline V CDR1 and CDR2: SGHTA, FQGTGA. CDR3 length: 14 residues. CDR3 loop: CASSYSGRSPEQFF. The CDR3 region has the DNA TGTGCCAGCAGCTACAGCGGGAGGTCCCCCGAGCAGTTCTTC.

This clonotype was detected many times. The rearrangement links TRBV7-9 to TRBJ2-1; 8 nucleotides agree with TRBD2. CDR3 length: 12 residues. The germline V gene encodes CDR1 SEHNR and CDR2 FQNEAQ (reference sequence). V shed 6 bases, J shed 8 bases, and the junction held 3 bases outside the gene matches. CDR3 DNA sequence: TGTGCCAGCAGGAGCGGGAGCGATGAGCAGTTCTTC. It encodes CASRSGSDEQFF.

This clonotype appeared a few times. J is TRBJ2-1 and V is TRBV6-2 or TRBV6-3, with TRBD2 matching over 10 bases. CDR3 length: 16 residues. CDR1 MNHEY and CDR2 SVGEGT come from the germline V gene. V lost 2 bases, J lost 9 bases, and 10 bases stayed unmatched. This CDR3 is CASSYETTAGGREQFF. The CDR3 DNA follows: TGTGCCAGCAGTTACGAAACGACAGCGGGAGGGCGTGAGCAGTTCTTC.

This clonotype was counted many times. The chain employs TRBV7-9 and TRBJ1-6; 9 nucleotides line up with TRBD1. This CDR3 comprises 15 residues. CDR1 SEHNR and CDR2 FQNEAQ come from the germline V gene (reference sequence). With V trimmed by 4 bases and J by 9 bases, 7 bases remained unmatched. The CDR3 DNA reads as TGTGCCAGCAGCTCGGGACAGGGAATACGTTCACCCCTCCACTTT. Translated: CASSSGQGIRSPLHF. Filled out from reference TRBV7-9 and TRBJ1-6, the complete variable domain reads DTGVSQNPRHKITKRGQNVTFRCDPISEHNRLYWYRQTLGQGPEFLTYFQNEAQLEKSRLLSDRFSAERPKGSFSTLEIQRTEQGDSAMYLCASSSGQGIRSPLHFGNGTRLTVT.

The chain employs TRBV30 and TRBJ2-1; TRBD2 might be the D (6 bases). Trimming stripped 0 bases from V and 6 bases from J, with 12 bases between. Germline values: CDR1 GTSNPN, CDR2 SVGIG (reference sequence). The CDR3 sequence is 14 residues long. The CDR3 sequence is CAWSVLSGGNEQFF. Written as DNA, the CDR3 is TGTGCCTGGAGTGTTCTTTCCGGGGGCAATGAGCAGTTCTTC. Full variable domain (remainder filled in from reference TRBV30 and TRBJ2-1): SQTIHQWPATLVQPVGSPLSLECTVEGTSNPNLYWYRQAAGRGLQLLFYSVGIGQISSEVPQNLSASRPQDRQFILSSKKLLLSDSGFYLCAWSVLSGGNEQFFGPGTRLTVL.

This clonotype was seen at least ten times. The rearrangement links TRBV7-2 to TRBJ2-1, with 10 bases lining up with TRBD2. The J segment lost 1 base and the V segment lost 5 bases, leaving 5 bases of the junction unmatched. This CDR3 is 16 amino acids long. Germline CDR1 and CDR2: SGHTA and FQGNSA. CDR3 sequence: CASSAHSGGSYNEQFF. Written as DNA, the CDR3 is TGTGCCAGCAGCGCCCATAGCGGGGGGTCCTACAATGAGCAGTTCTTC. Full variable domain (rest looked up from reference TRBV7-2 and TRBJ2-1): GAGVSQSPSNKVTEKGKDVELRCDPISGHTALYWYRQSLGQGLEFLIYFQGNSAPDKSGLPSDRFSAERTGGSVSTLTIQRTQQEDSAVYLCASSAHSGGSYNEQFFGPGTRLTVL.

This clonotype was seen at least ten times. The genes are TRBV27 and TRBJ2-1; no clear D gene. Per the germline V gene, CDR1 is MNHEY and CDR2 is SMNVEV (reference sequence). The length of the CDR3 is 16 residues. Between the trimmed V and J ends, which lost 2 bases and 5 bases, there was a span of 16 bases. Here the CDR3 reads CASSLEMASRDNEQFF. The CDR3 coding sequence is TGTGCCAGCAGTTTAGAAATGGCTAGTCGTGACAATGAGCAGTTCTTC.

In its sample, this clonotype was seen a few times. The chain links TRBV20-1 to TRBJ2-6; possible D gene TRBD2, 6 bases. The CDR3 spans 18 residues. Trimming stripped 5 bases from V and 0 bases from J, with 20 bases between. In germline, CDR1 is DFQATT, CDR2 SNEGSKA (reference sequence). As DNA, the CDR3 is TGCAGTGCTCCCTTGGGGGGTGGGCCTAACTCTGGGGCCAACGTCCTGACTTTC. Its protein product is CSAPLGGGPNSGANVLTF.

This clonotype was seen many times. This chain links TRBV12-3 or TRBV12-4 with TRBJ2-3; 7 bases align to TRBD1. This CDR3 comprises 14 residues. Trimming cost V 4 bases and J 4 bases; bases outside gene matches: 5. The CDR3 here is CASSYRGRPDTQYF. The DNA of the CDR3 is TGTGCCAGCAGTTACAGGGGCCGTCCAGATACGCAGTATTTT.

This chain uses TRBV29-1 with TRBJ1-2; D is perhaps TRBD1 (6 bases). V shed 7 bases and J shed 5 bases, with 20 bases lying between them. The CDR3 totals 14 residues. CDR1 is SQVTM, CDR2 ANQGSEA, per germline. This CDR3 is CSAPKTGTPYGYTF. The CDR3 region has the DNA TGCAGCGCCCCAAAGACAGGCACCCCTTATGGCTACACCTTC.

V is TRBV5-1 and J is TRBJ2-1; tentative D call: TRBD2 (6 bases). CDR1 is SGHRS and CDR2 is YFSETQ in the germline V gene. CDR3 length: 15 amino acids. Trimming shortened V by 1 base and J by 6 bases, and 14 bases separated the two germline ends. CDR3 DNA sequence: TGCGCCAGCAGCTTGAGGGAGGTCGGGGTCAATGAGCAGTTCTTC. Translating gives CASSLREVGVNEQFF.

This clonotype was counted many times. The V call is TRBV7-2, the J call TRBJ2-5; D gene uncertain. The CDR3 spans 16 residues. The germline V gene has CDR1 SGHTA and CDR2 FQGNSA. Deletions cut 5 bases from V and 3 bases from J, with 19 bases between. The CDR3 region has the DNA TGTGCCAGCAGCCCCAACCTGGTGGAAAGAGAAGAGACCCAGTACTTC. It encodes CASSPNLVEREETQYF. Combining the CDR3 with reference TRBV7-2 and TRBJ2-5 gives the whole variable domain GAGVSQSPSNKVTEKGKDVELRCDPISGHTALYWYRQSLGQGLEFLIYFQGNSAPDKSGLPSDRFSAERTGGSVSTLTIQRTQQEDSAVYLCASSPNLVEREETQYFGPGTRLLVL.

The table lists this clonotype with many counts. The V and J genes are TRBV29-1 and TRBJ1-3; the D gene is possibly TRBD1 (6 bases). Trimming took off 6 bases at V and 2 bases at J, with 11 bases between the two ends. Germline-derived CDR1 and CDR2 are SQVTM and ANQGSEA. There are 13 residues in the CDR3. CDR3 amino acids: CSVADRPGNTIYF. CDR3 bases: TGCAGCGTGGCAGACAGGCCTGGAAACACCATATATTTT.

This clonotype was counted many times. The genes are TRBV5-5 and TRBJ2-7; D is unresolved. The CDR3 is 15 residues long. Trimming removed 0 bases from V and 2 bases from J, with 12 bases in between. The V gene's germline CDR1 is SGHKS and CDR2 YYEKEE (reference sequence). This CDR3 reads CASSLASGSTYEQYF. The CDR3 nucleotides are TGTGCCAGCAGCTTGGCCAGTGGCAGTACCTACGAGCAGTACTTC.

In its sample, this clonotype was seen many times. The V and J genes are TRBV29-1 and TRBJ2-2; 7 nucleotides align to TRBD2. The germline gives CDR1 SQVTM, CDR2 ANQGSEA. The CDR3 is made up of 13 amino acids. Losses at the gene ends were 4 bases for V and 5 bases for J; bases not matched to a gene: 4. The CDR3: CSVGGAGTGELFF. DNA for the CDR3: TGCAGCGTTGGGGGAGCGGGGACCGGGGAGCTGTTTTTT.

This sequence joins TRBV12-5 and TRBJ2-7; D not resolved. Germline V gene data show CDR1 as LGHNT and CDR2 as FRNRAP. The CDR3 contains 13 residues. The V gene lost 1 base and the J gene lost 2 bases, with 6 bases spanning the gap. DNA for the CDR3: TGTGCTAGTGGTTTGGGCTCCGCCTACGAGCAGTACTTC. This translates into CASGLGSAYEQYF. The variable domain in full, with the rest retrieved from reference TRBV12-5 and TRBJ2-7, is DARVTQTPRHKVTEMGQEVTMRCQPILGHNTVFWYRQTMMQGLELLAYFRNRAPLDDSGMPKDRFSAEMPDATLATLKIQPSEPRDSAVYFCASGLGSAYEQYFGPGTRLTVT.

This clonotype occurred once. It may be a read error: a sequence one base away is much more abundant. V usage is TRBV12-3 or TRBV12-4 and J usage is TRBJ2-7; 8 bases fit TRBD2. CDR3 size: 13 residues. The junction had 5 bases not matched to a gene; V was cut back by 6 bases and J by 4 bases. This CDR3 reads CASRTSAYYEQYF. Here the CDR3 DNA reads TGTGCCAGCAGGACTAGCGCTTATTACGAGCAGTACTTC.

This clonotype has a count of ten or more. The CDR3 here is CAISGAGGYTF. CDR3 DNA: TGTGCCATCAGTGGGGCTGGAGGCTACACCTTC. The V gene is TRBV10-3, the J gene TRBJ1-2; D unresolved. V was trimmed by 4 bases and J by 8 bases, leaving 8 bases between them. The CDR3 has 11 amino acids. CDR1 is ENHRY, CDR2 SYGVKD, per germline.

This clonotype was seen many times. The junction departs from the called germline gene at one end, perhaps through a read error. The chain employs TRBV4-1 and TRBJ2-5, with D perhaps TRBD2 (6 bases). Germline V gene sequence: CDR1 MGHRA, CDR2 YSYEKL. The CDR3 sequence is 13 residues long. DNA for the CDR3: TGCGCCAGCAGCCCCACGGGGGTGAGACCCAGTCGATTC. It is translated as CASSPTGVRPSRF.

This clonotype appeared a few times. This rearrangement joins TRBV20-1 to TRBJ2-7; D remains ambiguous. Germline assignment: CDR1 DFQATT and CDR2 SNEGSKA (reference sequence). The CDR3 has 13 residues. The V and J ends lost 3 bases and 4 bases respectively, with 13 bases between them. Here the CDR3 DNA reads TGCAGTGCTAGCAGCCGTTCTAAGTACGAGCAGTACTTC. The encoded protein is CSASSRSKYEQYF.

The sample holds many counts of this clonotype. V usage is TRBV14 and J usage is TRBJ2-7, with 9 bases fitting TRBD2. This CDR3 spans 18 amino acids. CDR1 is SGHDN and CDR2 is FVKESK in the germline V gene. V was pared by 0 bases and J by 6 bases, with 15 bases of the junction left unmatched. This CDR3 is CASSQDRVRRAGGGEQYF. In DNA form, the CDR3 reads TGTGCCAGCAGCCAAGATCGGGTTCGAAGAGCGGGAGGCGGCGAGCAGTACTTC.

In this sample, this clonotype turned up many times. The gene calls are TRBV5-5 and TRBJ1-1, with TRBD1 matching over 7 bases. V gave up 4 bases and J gave up 7 bases; unmatched junction bases: 4. Germline V gene lookup returns CDR1 SGHKS and CDR2 YYEKEE (reference sequence). The CDR3 length is 12 residues. The CDR3 loop reads CASSPTGDEAFF. The CDR3 coding sequence is TGTGCCAGCAGCCCAACAGGGGATGAAGCTTTCTTT.

CDR3 bases: TGCAGCGTTGCGGGAGAGACCCAGTACTTC. It translates to CSVAGETQYF. This chain connects TRBV29-1 to TRBJ2-5; D unresolved. The CDR3 has 10 amino acids. V lost 4 bases and J 4 bases, leaving 4 bases between the germline ends. CDR1 and CDR2 from the germline V gene are SQVTM and ANQGSEA.

This clonotype was seen more than once but under ten times. This chain connects TRBV12-3 or TRBV12-4 to TRBJ2-5; D may be TRBD2 (6 bases). Trimming removed 5 bases from V and 0 bases from J, with 10 bases in between. This CDR3 is built from 14 residues. CDR3 bases: TGTGCCAGCAGTGAGACTAGTCACCAAGAGACCCAGTACTTC. Protein sequence: CASSETSHQETQYF.

This clonotype has only a few counts. The rearrangement uses TRBV18 and TRBJ2-2; D not resolved. Trimming stripped 6 bases from V and 4 bases from J, with 12 bases between. Germline V gives CDR1 KGHSH, CDR2 LQKENI. The CDR3 consists of 14 residues. The CDR3 reads CASSDGYPTGELFF. The CDR3 DNA sequence: TGTGCCAGCTCGGACGGCTACCCCACCGGGGAGCTGTTTTTT.

This clonotype was detected ten times or more. The V call is TRBV18, the J call TRBJ2-1; D unclear. V was shortened by 3 bases and J by 7 bases, with 16 bases between the two germline ends. Germline V gene sequence: CDR1 KGHSH, CDR2 LQKENI. This CDR3 spans 15 amino acids. This CDR3 is CASSPPEVNPNEQFF. The DNA for the CDR3 is TGTGCCAGCTCACCGCCCGAGGTCAACCCGAATGAGCAGTTCTTC. Filled out from reference TRBV18 and TRBJ2-1, the complete variable domain reads NAGVMQNPRHLVRRRGQEARLRCSPMKGHSHVYWYRQLPEEGLKFMVYLQKENIIDESGMPKERFSAEFPKEGPSILRIQQVVRGDSAAYFCASSPPEVNPNEQFFGPGTRLTVL.

This clonotype was found once. Since a much larger clone is just one base distant, this may be a read error. This chain connects TRBV29-1 to TRBJ2-6, with D tentatively TRBD1 or TRBD2 (6 bases each). The V end lost 5 bases, the J end lost 5 bases, and 13 bases lay between the germline ends. This CDR3 is built from 14 residues. CDR1 and CDR2 from the germline V gene are SQVTM and ANQGSEA. CDR3 DNA: TGCAGCGTTCTATGGGGGGCTAGGGCCAACGTCCTGACTTTC. Translated, it gives CSVLWGARANVLTF.